This T cell receptor (beta chain) appears in the sequencing data of a study of T-cell memory formation after mild COVID-19. Overall study context: Largely donor-specific TCR clusters were found. Overall study findings and caveats: The study detected some responding clones in pre-infection memory, suggesting cross-reactive memory joined.

This clonotype was counted only a few times. The antigen is unknown. V lost 0 bases, J lost 8 bases, and 11 bases lay in between. This CDR3 has 14 amino acids. Germline V gene sequence: CDR1 SGHRS, CDR2 YFSETQ. With constant-segment primers, 5'RACE yielded cDNA libraries of TCR alpha and TCR beta that carried sample barcodes and UMIs. TCRdb re-derived calls from the 5' RACE reads in MiXCR, one entry per CDR3 protein. The sample has 280,000 or so distinct CDR3 sequences; roughly 18% are singletons. The clonotype originates from a young man who had mild COVID-19 (a few samples of this study predate the infection). Cell type and time point are not known. The source material was PBMCs or a T cell subset sorted from them (not recorded which). The rearrangement uses TRBV5-1 and TRBJ1-4; the D gene is possibly TRBD1 (5 bases). The CDR3 here is CASSLESGGEKLFF. In DNA, the CDR3 is TGCGCCAGCAGCTTGGAATCCGGGGGAGAAAAACTGTTTTTT.